These T cell receptor beta chains were read from a single sample in a study of cytomegalovirus exposure and HLA in healthy donors. Method: immunoSEQ multiplex PCR; TCRdb's copy keeps in-frame clones and lacks some. Here the sample spans about 170,000 clones, around three quarters being singletons. What was sequenced was PBMCs. These receptors all come from a woman aged 45 to 65 in good health and CMV-seronegative. Each CDR3 is given with its conserved first and last residue. Fields, in order: V gene, clone size, CDR3 protein. Rows give clone size only sometimes, using once, few, many, or a class for an expanded clone.

TRBV28,NA,CASTQVAPGAYEQYF
TRBV7-8,few,CASSLATGGTSGNTIYF
TRBV27,NA,CASSSIAGGYNEQFF
TRBV4-1,NA,CASSQDLNQPQHF
TRBV11-2,NA,CASSLGNRGGEQYF
TRBV4-3,once,CASSQDLSQPQHF
TRBV27,NA,CASSYGPYSNQPQHF
TRBV5-1,NA,CASVGGGRGNGQFF
TRBV7-2,NA,CASSSTPGQGNQPQHF
TRBV15,NA,CATSRGGTGSYNEQFF
TRBV7-2,NA,CASSLNRRGAFF
TRBV5-1,NA,CASSLRGSYEQYF
TRBV6-5,few,CASSVGTSGDETQYF
TRBV19,NA,CASLPAGGSNTEAFF
TRBV15,NA,CATSREWRGAGTSTDTQYF
TRBV4-1,NA,CASRPAWGGENIQYF
TRBV6-6,NA,CASSYSSGGSDQPQHF
TRBV27,NA,CASSTNARGRRANVLTF
TRBV27,NA,CASSGGWSNQPQHF
TRBV29-1,NA,CSVETTGVAYEQYF
TRBV5-6,NA,CASSFGVGGYTF
TRBV7-2,NA,CASSLLAGPYF
TRBV6-1,NA,CASSERGQGFEPQHF
TRBV28,NA,CASSDRDKQYEQYF
TRBV7-2,NA,CASSSRTGGQPQHF
TRBV18,NA,CASSPPSSYEQYF
TRBV21-1,NA,CASSKGAGLADGYTF
TRBV4-1,NA,CASSRQNLSSGNTIYF
TRBV4-3,once,CASSPLPRDEQFF
TRBV5-6,once,CASSLGGLAAQETQYF
TRBV6-1,NA,CASSAGYARQAQSSYEQYF